What follows is one T cell receptor beta chain and its context. Its matching antigen is unknown. V was trimmed by 3 bases and J by 0 bases, leaving 11 bases between them. The CDR3 is 15 amino acids. Per germline, CDR1 MGHDK and CDR2 SYGVNS. The data are from a study of beta chain features in type 1 diabetes. On the study more broadly: Examination spanned some 100 million sorted cells from all samples. Study-level points and caveats: Since sequencing was performed on cDNA, cells with high TCR expression could be over-represented. All four CD4+ subsets of Type 1 diabetes patients contained TCRB CDR3s that were moderately but significantly shorter.

The investigators reverse transcribed all of the isolated RNA, so they sequenced expressed TCRB transcripts. Regulatory, naive and central memory T cell samples averaged roughly 4 million reads. Sequencing used immunoSEQ multiplex PCR; TCRdb keeps in-frame clones, though not all of them. The table shows approximately 170,000 clones, with roughly 63% occurring only once. J is TRBJ1-1 and V is TRBV25-1; D gene ambiguous. Sequencing was performed on naive CD4+ T cells from blood. The sequence derives from a young man with type 1 diabetes. CDR3 in DNA: TGTGCCAGCAGTGATTCCGCAAGCATGAACACTGAAGCTTTCTTT. Residues: CASSDSASMNTEAFF.